This TCR beta chain was sequenced in a study of identical twins. This clonotype has ten or more counts. CDR3 length: 13 amino acids. Germline CDR1 and CDR2: SNHLY and FYNNEI. V lost 7 bases and J 4 bases, leaving 10 bases between the germline ends. One entry per CDR3 protein, called by TCRdb with MiXCR from the 5' RACE reads. This repertoire shows over 250,000 distinct CDR3 sequences, just under 9.5% found once; its top ten account for 6% to 8.5%. The same sample was also used in a study of yellow fever vaccine responses in identical twins.

The chain is built from TRBV2 and TRBJ1-4; unclear D gene. Material: CD8+ T cells sorted from blood. The source of this sequence is a young woman in good health. CDR3 protein: CASTPDDNEKLFF. CDR3 nucleotides: TGTGCCAGCACCCCAGATGATAATGAAAAACTGTTTTTT.